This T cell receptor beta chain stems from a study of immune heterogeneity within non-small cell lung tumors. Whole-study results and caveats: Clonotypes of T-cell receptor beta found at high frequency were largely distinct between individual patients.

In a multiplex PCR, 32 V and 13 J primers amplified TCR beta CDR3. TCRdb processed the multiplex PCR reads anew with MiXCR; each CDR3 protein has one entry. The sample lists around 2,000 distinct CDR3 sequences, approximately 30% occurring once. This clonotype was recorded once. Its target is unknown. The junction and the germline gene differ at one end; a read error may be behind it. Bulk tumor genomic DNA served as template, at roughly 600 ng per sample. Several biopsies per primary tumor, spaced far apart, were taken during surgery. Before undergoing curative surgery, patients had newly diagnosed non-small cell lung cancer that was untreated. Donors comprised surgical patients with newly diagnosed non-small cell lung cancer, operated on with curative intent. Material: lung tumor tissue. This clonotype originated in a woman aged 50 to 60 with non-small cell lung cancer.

The DNA of the CDR3 is TGTGCCATCAGTGGGGTCGGGTTTGGCGGGGGTAGCAATGAGCAGTTCTTC. This translates into CAISGVGFGGGSNEQFF. This chain links TRBV2 with TRBJ2-3; 7 bases align to TRBD2. The end of the DNA fits TRBJ2-1 better, so the J call may be wrong. The germline gives CDR1 SNHLY, CDR2 FYNNEI. This CDR3 has 17 residues.